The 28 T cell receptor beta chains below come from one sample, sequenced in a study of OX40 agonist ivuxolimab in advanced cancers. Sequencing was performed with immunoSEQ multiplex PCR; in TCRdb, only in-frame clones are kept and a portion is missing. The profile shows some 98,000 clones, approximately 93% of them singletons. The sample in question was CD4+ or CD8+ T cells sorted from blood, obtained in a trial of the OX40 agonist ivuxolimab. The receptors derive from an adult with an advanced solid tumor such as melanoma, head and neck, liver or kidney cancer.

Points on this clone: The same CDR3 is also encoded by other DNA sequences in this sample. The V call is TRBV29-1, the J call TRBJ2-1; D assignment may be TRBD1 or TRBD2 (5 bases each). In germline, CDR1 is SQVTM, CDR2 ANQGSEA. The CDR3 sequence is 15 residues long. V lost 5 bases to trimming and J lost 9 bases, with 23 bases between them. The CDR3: CSVWGRLDPRREQFF. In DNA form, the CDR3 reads TGCAGCGTTTGGGGACGTCTGGACCCACGCCGTGAGCAGTTCTTC.

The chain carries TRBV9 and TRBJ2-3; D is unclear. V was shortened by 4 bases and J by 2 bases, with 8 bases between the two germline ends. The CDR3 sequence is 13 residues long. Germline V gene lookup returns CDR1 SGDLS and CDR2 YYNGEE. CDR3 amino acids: CASSILFTDTQYF. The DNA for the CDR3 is TGTGCCAGCAGCATACTATTCACAGATACGCAGTATTTT.

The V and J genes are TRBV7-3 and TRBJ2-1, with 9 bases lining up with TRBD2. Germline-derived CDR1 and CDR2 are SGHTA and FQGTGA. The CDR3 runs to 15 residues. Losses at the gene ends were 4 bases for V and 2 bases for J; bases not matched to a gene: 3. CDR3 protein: CASSSTSGPYNEQFF. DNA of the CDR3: TGTGCCAGCAGCTCTACTAGCGGGCCCTACAATGAGCAGTTCTTC.

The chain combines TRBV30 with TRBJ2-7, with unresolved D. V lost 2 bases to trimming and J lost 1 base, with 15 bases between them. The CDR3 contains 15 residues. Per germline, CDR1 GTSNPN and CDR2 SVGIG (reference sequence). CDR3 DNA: TGTGCCTGGAGTCCCCCGGGCAGAGCGTCCTACGAGCAGTACTTC. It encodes CAWSPPGRASYEQYF.

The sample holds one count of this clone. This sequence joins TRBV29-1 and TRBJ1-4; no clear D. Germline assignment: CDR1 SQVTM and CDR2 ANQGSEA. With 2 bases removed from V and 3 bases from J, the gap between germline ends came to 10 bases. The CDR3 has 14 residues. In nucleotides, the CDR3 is TGCAGCGTTGAAAGATTAAGGGCTAATGAAAAACTGTTTTTT. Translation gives CSVERLRANEKLFF.

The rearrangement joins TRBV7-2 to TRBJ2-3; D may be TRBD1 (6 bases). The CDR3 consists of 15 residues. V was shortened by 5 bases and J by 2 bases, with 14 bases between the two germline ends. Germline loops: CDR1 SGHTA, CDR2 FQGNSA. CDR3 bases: TGTGCCAGCAGCAAAGTGGACAGCTACACAGATACGCAGTATTTT. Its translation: CASSKVDSYTDTQYF. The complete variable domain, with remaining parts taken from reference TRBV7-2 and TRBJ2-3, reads GAGVSQSPSNKVTEKGKDVELRCDPISGHTALYWYRQSLGQGLEFLIYFQGNSAPDKSGLPSDRFSAERTGGSVSTLTIQRTQQEDSAVYLCASSKVDSYTDTQYFGPGTRLTVL.

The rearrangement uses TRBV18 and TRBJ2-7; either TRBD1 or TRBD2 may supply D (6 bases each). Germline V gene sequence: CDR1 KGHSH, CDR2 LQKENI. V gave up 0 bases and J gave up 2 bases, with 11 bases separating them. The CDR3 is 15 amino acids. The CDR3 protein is CASSPPGGQTYEQYF. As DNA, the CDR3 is TGTGCCAGCTCACCACCGGGGGGACAAACCTACGAGCAGTACTTC.

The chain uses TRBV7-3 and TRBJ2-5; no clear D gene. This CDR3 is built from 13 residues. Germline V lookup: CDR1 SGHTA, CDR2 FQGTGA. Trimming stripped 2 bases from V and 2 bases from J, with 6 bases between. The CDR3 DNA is TGTGCCAGCAGCTTACCCCCTCAAGAGACCCAGTACTTC. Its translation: CASSLPPQETQYF.

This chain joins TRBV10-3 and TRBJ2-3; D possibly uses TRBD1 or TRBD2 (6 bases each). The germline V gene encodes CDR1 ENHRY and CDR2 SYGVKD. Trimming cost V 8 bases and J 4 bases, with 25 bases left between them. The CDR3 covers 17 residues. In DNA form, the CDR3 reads TGTGCCATCTCAAGAGTTGGGGCCGGGGGCCCCCCAGATACGCAGTATTTT. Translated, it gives CAISRVGAGGPPDTQYF.

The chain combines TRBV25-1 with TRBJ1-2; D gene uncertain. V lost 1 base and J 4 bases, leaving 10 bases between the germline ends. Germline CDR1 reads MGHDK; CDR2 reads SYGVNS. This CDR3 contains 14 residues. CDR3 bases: TGTGCCAGCAGTGAATCGGTACTCGCCTATGGCTACACCTTC. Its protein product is CASSESVLAYGYTF.

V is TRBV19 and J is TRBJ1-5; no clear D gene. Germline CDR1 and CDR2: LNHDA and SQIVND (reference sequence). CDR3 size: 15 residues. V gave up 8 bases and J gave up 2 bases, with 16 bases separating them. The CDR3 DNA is TGTGCCAGTGGGAGAACACCGGGTGGCAATCAGCCCCAGCATTTT. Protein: CASGRTPGGNQPQHF.

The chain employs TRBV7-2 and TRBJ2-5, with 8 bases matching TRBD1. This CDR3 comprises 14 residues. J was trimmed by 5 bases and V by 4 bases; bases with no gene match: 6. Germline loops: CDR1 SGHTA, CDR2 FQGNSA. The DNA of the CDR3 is TGTGCCAGCAGCTCGGCAGGGGGCAGGGAGACCCAGTACTTC. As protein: CASSSAGGRETQYF. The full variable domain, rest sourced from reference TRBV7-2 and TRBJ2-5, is GAGVSQSPSNKVTEKGKDVELRCDPISGHTALYWYRQSLGQGLEFLIYFQGNSAPDKSGLPSDRFSAERTGGSVSTLTIQRTQQEDSAVYLCASSSAGGRETQYFGPGTRLLVL.

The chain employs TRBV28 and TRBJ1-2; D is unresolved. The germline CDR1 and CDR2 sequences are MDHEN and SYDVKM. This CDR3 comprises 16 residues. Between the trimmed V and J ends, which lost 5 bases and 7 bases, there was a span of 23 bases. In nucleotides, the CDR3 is TGTGCCAGCAGTATGCAACTTGGACGTAAAAACGGTGGCTACACCTTC. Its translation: CASSMQLGRKNGGYTF.

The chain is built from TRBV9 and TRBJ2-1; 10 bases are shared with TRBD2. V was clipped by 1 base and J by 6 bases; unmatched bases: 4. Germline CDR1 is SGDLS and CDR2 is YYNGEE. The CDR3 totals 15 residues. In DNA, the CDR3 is TGTGCCAGCAGCGTACTAGCGGGAGCATCCAATGAGCAGTTCTTC. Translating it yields CASSVLAGASNEQFF. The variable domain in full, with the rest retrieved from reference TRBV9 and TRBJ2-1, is DSGVTQTPKHLITATGQRVTLRCSPRSGDLSVYWYQQSLDQGLQFLIQYYNGEERAKGNILERFSAQQFPDLHSELNLSSLELGDSALYFCASSVLAGASNEQFFGPGTRLTVL.

CDR3 in DNA: TGCGCCAGCAACAATCAGGGGACTAGCACAGATACGCAGTATTTT. It specifies CASNNQGTSTDTQYF. The chain combines TRBV5-1 with TRBJ2-3; the D gene could be TRBD1 or TRBD2 (6 bases each). Germline V gene lookup returns CDR1 SGHRS and CDR2 YFSETQ. The V end was cut by 6 bases, the J end by 0 bases, with 14 bases between. The CDR3 totals 15 residues.

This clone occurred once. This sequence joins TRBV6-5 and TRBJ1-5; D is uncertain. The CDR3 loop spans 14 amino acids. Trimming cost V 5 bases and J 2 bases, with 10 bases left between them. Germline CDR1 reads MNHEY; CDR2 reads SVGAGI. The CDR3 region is CASSTIGGNQPQHF. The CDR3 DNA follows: TGTGCCAGCAGTACGATTGGAGGCAATCAGCCCCAGCATTTT.

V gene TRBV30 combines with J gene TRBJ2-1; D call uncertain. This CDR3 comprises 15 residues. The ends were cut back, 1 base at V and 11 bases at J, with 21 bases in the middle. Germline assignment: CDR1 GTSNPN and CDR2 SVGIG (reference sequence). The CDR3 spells CAWSALSGVNWKQFF. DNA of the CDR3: TGTGCCTGGAGTGCCCTTAGTGGGGTTAACTGGAAGCAGTTCTTC.

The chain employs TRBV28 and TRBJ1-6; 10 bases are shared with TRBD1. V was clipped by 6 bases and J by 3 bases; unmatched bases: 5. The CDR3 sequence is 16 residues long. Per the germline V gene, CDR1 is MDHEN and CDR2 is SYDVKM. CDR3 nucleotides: TGTGCCAGCAGCCTTCGGACAGGGGGCTATAATTCACCCCTCCACTTT. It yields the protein CASSLRTGGYNSPLHF.

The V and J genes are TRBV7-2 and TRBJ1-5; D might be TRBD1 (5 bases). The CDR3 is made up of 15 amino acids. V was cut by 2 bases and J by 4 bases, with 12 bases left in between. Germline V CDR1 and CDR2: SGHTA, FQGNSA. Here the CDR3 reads CASSLPLGGNQPQHF. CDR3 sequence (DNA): TGTGCCAGCAGCTTACCTCTGGGGGGGAATCAGCCCCAGCATTTT.

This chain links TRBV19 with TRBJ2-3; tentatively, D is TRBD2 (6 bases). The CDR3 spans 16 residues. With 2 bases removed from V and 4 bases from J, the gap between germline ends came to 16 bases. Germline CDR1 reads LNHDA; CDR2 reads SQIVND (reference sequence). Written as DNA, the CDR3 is TGTGCCAGTAGTATACTGGTCCTGGGGGGACCAGATACGCAGTATTTT. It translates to CASSILVLGGPDTQYF.

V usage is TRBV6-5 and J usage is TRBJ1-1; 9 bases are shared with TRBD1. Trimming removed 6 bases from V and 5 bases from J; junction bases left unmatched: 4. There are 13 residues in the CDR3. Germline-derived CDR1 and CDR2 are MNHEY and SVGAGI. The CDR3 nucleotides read TGTGCCAGCAGATCGACAGGGGGGACTGAAGCTTTCTTT. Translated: CASRSTGGTEAFF.

Here the CDR3 DNA reads TGTGCCAGCAGCTTCCTAGGATTTCAGGACTCTGGAAACACCATATATTTT. It translates to CASSFLGFQDSGNTIYF. The chain has TRBV5-5 and TRBJ1-3; D unresolved. V lost 2 bases and J lost 0, with 15 bases in between. The CDR3 runs to 17 residues. CDR1 and CDR2 from the germline V gene are SGHKS and YYEKEE (reference sequence).

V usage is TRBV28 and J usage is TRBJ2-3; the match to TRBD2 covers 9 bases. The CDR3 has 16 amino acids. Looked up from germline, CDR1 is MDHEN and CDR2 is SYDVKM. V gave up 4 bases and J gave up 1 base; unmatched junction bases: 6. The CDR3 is CASSSPSSGGTDTQYF. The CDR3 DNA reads TGTGCCAGCAGTTCCCCTTCTAGCGGGGGCACAGATACGCAGTATTTT.

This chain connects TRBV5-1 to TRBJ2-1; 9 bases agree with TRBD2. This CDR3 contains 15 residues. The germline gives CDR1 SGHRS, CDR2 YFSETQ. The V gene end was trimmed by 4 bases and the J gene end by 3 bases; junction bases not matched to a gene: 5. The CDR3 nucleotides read TGCGCCAGCAGCGGGGGACTAGCTGACTACAATGAGCAGTTCTTC. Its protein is CASSGGLADYNEQFF.

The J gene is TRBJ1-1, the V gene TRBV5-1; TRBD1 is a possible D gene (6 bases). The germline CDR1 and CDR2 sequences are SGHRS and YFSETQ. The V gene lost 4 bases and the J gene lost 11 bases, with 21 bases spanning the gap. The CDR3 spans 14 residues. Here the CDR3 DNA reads TGCGCCAGCAGCCCCCGAGGGGGTTCGACGATTGCTTTCTTT. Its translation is CASSPRGGSTIAFF. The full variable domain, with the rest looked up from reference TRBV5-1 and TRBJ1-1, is KAGVTQTPRYLIKTRGQQVTLSCSPISGHRSVSWYQQTPGQGLQFLFEYFSETQRNKGNFPGRFSGRQFSNSRSEMNVSTLELGDSALYLCASSPRGGSTIAFFGQGTRLTVV.

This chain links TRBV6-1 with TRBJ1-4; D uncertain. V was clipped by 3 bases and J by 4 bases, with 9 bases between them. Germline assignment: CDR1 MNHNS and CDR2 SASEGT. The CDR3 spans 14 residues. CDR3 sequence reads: CASSEGSDNEKLFF. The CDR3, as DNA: TGTGCCAGCAGTGAGGGCAGCGATAATGAAAAACTGTTTTTT.

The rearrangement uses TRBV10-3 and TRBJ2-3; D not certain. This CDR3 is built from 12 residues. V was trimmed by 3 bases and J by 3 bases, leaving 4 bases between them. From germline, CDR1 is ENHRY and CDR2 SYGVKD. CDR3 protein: CAISERTDTQYF. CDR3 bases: TGTGCCATCAGTGAAAGAACAGATACGCAGTATTTT.

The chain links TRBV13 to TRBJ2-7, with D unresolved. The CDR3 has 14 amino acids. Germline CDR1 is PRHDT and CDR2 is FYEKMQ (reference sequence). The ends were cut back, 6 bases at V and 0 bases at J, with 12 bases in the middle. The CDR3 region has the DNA TGTGCCAGCAGTTACCTGCCCGGCTCCTACGAGCAGTACTTC. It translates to CASSYLPGSYEQYF.